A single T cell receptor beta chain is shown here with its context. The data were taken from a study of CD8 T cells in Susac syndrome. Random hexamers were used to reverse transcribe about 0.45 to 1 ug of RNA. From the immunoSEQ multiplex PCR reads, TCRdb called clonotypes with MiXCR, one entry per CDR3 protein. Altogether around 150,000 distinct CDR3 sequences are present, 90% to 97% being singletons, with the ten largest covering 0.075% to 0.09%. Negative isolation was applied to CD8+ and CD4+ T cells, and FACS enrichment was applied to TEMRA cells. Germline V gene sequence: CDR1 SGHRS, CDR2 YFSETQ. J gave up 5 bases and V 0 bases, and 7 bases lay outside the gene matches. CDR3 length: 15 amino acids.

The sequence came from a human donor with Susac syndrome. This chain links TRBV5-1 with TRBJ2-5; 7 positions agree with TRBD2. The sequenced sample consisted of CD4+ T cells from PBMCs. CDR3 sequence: CASSLAAGDSETQYF. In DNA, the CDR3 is TGCGCCAGCAGCTTGGCTGCGGGAGATAGTGAGACCCAGTACTTC.